This TCR beta chain was profiled in a study of T cell responses to AZD1222 COVID-19 vaccine. Notes on this clone: Its antigen is as yet unknown.

Method: immunoSEQ multiplex PCR; TCRdb's copy keeps in-frame clones and lacks some. The sample contains about 150,000 clones, 70% to 90% of which appear only once. The V gene's germline CDR1 is KGHSH and CDR2 LQKENI. V gave up 3 bases and J gave up 2 bases; unmatched junction bases: 3. CDR3 length equals 14 residues. Overall study results and limits: Targeting of unmutated variant regions was reportedly seen in nearly half of spike-specific TCRs. A rise in Spike-specific TCR breadth and depth followed two AZD1222 doses. The donors showed a predominance of white British ancestry and of females, with possible underestimation of clonal diversity.

The receptor was derived from an adult in good health. The source was peripheral blood, collected on day 0 of AZD1222 vaccination. This chain connects TRBV18 to TRBJ2-5; 7 nucleotides agree with TRBD1. CDR3 nucleotides: TGTGCCAGCTCACCTTGGGACAGTCAAGAGACCCAGTACTTC. Amino acids: CASSPWDSQETQYF.